The 28 T cell receptor beta chains listed next were all sequenced from one sample in a study of T cells in Graves' hyperthyroidism and ophthalmopathy. TCR beta CDR3 region amplification was performed from RNA transcripts. HTBI primers were used for first-round RT-PCR of the TCR CDR3. TCRdb called the multiplex PCR reads again in MiXCR, with one record for every CDR3 protein. The table includes over 500,000 distinct CDR3 sequences, 46% detected once. Specimen: peripheral blood or thyroid tissue (not recorded which). The receptors stem from an adult woman with Graves' disease, either hyperthyroidism or ophthalmopathy (not recorded which).

The count of this clonotype is one. The rearrangement joins TRBV5-4 to TRBJ2-3, with TRBD2 identical over 8 bases. Germline V CDR1 and CDR2: SGHNT, YYREEE (reference sequence). The CDR3 loop spans 15 amino acids. V trimming: 4 bases; J trimming: 2 bases; junction bases outside the gene matches: 6. The DNA for the CDR3 is TGTGCCAGCAGCCCAGCGGGAGTGAACACAGATACGCAGTATTTT. Protein: CASSPAGVNTDTQYF.

Points on this clonotype: An end of the junction does not agree with germline; a read error may underlie this. The chain has TRBV29-1 and TRBJ1-2, with 12 nucleotides matching TRBD1. This CDR3 is built from 14 residues. Germline CDR1 and CDR2: SQVTM and ANQGSEA. The CDR3 is CSVEGTGGNSGYTF. For the CDR3, the DNA is TGCAGCGTTGAGGGGACAGGGGGCAACTCTGGCTACACCTTC.

The chain carries TRBV10-2 and TRBJ2-2; TRBD1 aligns across 8 bases. Germline CDR1 WSHSY, CDR2 SAAADI. There are 15 residues in the CDR3. Trimming removed 6 bases from V and 4 bases from J; junction bases left unmatched: 7. The CDR3 protein is CASRAGGAGTGELFF. CDR3 DNA: TGCGCCAGCAGGGCAGGGGGCGCGGGCACCGGGGAGCTGTTTTTT.

Many counts were recorded for this clonotype. The chain's CDR3 is CASSEGVRAGTEAFF. In DNA form, the CDR3 reads TGTGCCAGCAGTGAAGGAGTTAGGGCTGGGACTGAAGCTTTCTTT. This chain joins TRBV2 and TRBJ1-1; D gene unclear. The CDR3 sequence is 15 residues long. Trimming stripped 1 base from V and 5 bases from J, with 14 bases between. Germline lookup yields CDR1 SNHLY and CDR2 FYNNEI.

The rearrangement links TRBV10-3 to TRBJ2-7; the match to TRBD2 covers 12 bases. J lost 4 bases, V lost 6 bases, and 7 bases had no gene match. The CDR3 runs to 15 residues. The germline V gene encodes CDR1 ENHRY and CDR2 SYGVKD. CDR3 sequence reads: CAIRDIGLAGYEQYF. The CDR3 DNA reads as TGTGCCATCAGAGATATCGGACTAGCGGGATACGAGCAGTACTTC.

The V call is TRBV28, the J call TRBJ2-5; TRBD2 matches 7 bases. The CDR3 runs to 13 residues. The ends lost 3 bases at V and 5 bases at J; junction bases unmatched: 3. CDR1 is MDHEN, CDR2 SYDVKM, per germline. The chain's CDR3 is CASSFVGGETQYF. The CDR3 DNA sequence: TGTGCCAGCAGTTTCGTGGGGGGGGAGACCCAGTACTTC.

The chain links TRBV2 to TRBJ1-2; no firm D call. Germline V gene data show CDR1 as SNHLY and CDR2 as FYNNEI. V gave up 1 base and J gave up 7 bases, with 13 bases separating them. CDR3 length: 14 residues. CDR3 in amino acids: CASSEGEDLCGYTF. Here the CDR3 DNA reads TGTGCCAGCAGTGAAGGGGAAGACTTATGTGGCTACACCTTC.

This clonotype was detected a few times. V gene TRBV20-1 combines with J gene TRBJ1-5, with TRBD1 matching over 8 bases. V lost 0 bases and J lost 8; bases outside the gene matches: 12. CDR3 length: 16 residues. Germline values: CDR1 DFQATT, CDR2 SNEGSKA (reference sequence). CDR3 protein: CSARDRAGGEVEPQHF. In DNA, the CDR3 is TGCAGTGCTAGAGATCGGGCAGGGGGCGAAGTGGAGCCCCAGCATTTT.

The chain is built from TRBV5-1 and TRBJ2-7; a weak D match, TRBD1 (6 bases). The V and J ends lost 3 bases and 3 bases respectively, with 16 bases between them. Germline V gene sequence: CDR1 SGHRS, CDR2 YFSETQ. The length of the CDR3 is 15 residues. This CDR3 reads CASSSSLTGIYEQYF. DNA for the CDR3: TGCGCCAGCAGCTCCAGCCTTACAGGGATCTACGAGCAGTACTTC.

This chain joins TRBV10-3 and TRBJ1-4; 9 bases fit TRBD1. The CDR3 is made up of 16 amino acids. Germline V CDR1 and CDR2: ENHRY, SYGVKD. With V trimmed by 0 bases and J by 5 bases, 4 bases remained unmatched. DNA for the CDR3: TGTGCCATCAGTGAGTCGGGACAGGGTTGGAATGAAAAACTGTTTTTT. This sequence encodes CAISESGQGWNEKLFF.

This chain connects TRBV3-1 to TRBJ1-4, with D unclear. CDR1 and CDR2 (germline): LGHDT, YNNKEL (reference sequence). The CDR3 totals 11 residues. V dropped 2 bases and J dropped 8 bases, with 3 bases sitting between them. CDR3 protein: CASSQLEKLFF. CDR3 in DNA: TGTGCCAGCAGCCAACTCGAAAAACTGTTTTTT.

This clonotype was found many times. Here the CDR3 DNA reads TGCAGCGTTGAACAGTCGGCGAACACTGAAGCTTTCTTT. This codes for CSVEQSANTEAFF. The chain combines TRBV29-1 with TRBJ1-1; D gene ambiguous. V lost 2 bases and J lost 1, with 8 bases in between. Germline V gene sequence: CDR1 SQVTM, CDR2 ANQGSEA. The CDR3 contains 13 residues.

The V call is TRBV29-1, the J call TRBJ1-2; 8 bases match TRBD1. The CDR3 has 14 residues. Germline lookup yields CDR1 SQVTM and CDR2 ANQGSEA. Losses at the gene ends were 8 bases for V and 4 bases for J; bases not matched to a gene: 12. The CDR3 protein is CSFTKTGTGYGYTF. CDR3 bases: TGCAGCTTTACCAAGACAGGGACAGGCTATGGCTACACCTTC.

This clonotype was seen a handful of times. This chain joins TRBV13 and TRBJ2-7; tentatively, D is TRBD2 (6 bases). CDR3 length: 13 amino acids. Germline V gene lookup returns CDR1 PRHDT and CDR2 FYEKMQ (reference sequence). Trimming removed 5 bases at V and 6 bases at J, with 14 bases between. The CDR3 DNA sequence: TGTGCCAGCAGCCCCTATCAGGGAGGCGAGCAGTACTTC. As protein: CASSPYQGGEQYF.

This clonotype appeared once. The V gene is TRBV7-6, the J gene TRBJ2-2, with 13 bases lining up with TRBD2. Germline loops: CDR1 SGHVS, CDR2 FNYEAQ. The CDR3 is 18 amino acids. V dropped 5 bases and J dropped 6; count of bases not matched to a gene: 12. In DNA form, the CDR3 reads TGTGCCAGCAGCCAGACCCGACTAGCGGGGGGACACTCCGGGGAGCTGTTTTTT. It specifies CASSQTRLAGGHSGELFF. The full variable domain, rest sourced from reference TRBV7-6 and TRBJ2-2, is GAGVSQSPRYKVTKRGQDVALRCDPISGHVSLYWYRQALGQGPEFLTYFNYEAQQDKSGLPNDRFSAERPEGSISTLTIQRTEQRDSAMYRCASSQTRLAGGHSGELFFGEGSRLTVL.

This clonotype was counted ten times or more. The rearrangement uses TRBV7-2 and TRBJ2-7, with 11 bases fitting TRBD2. The CDR3 has 15 residues. CDR1 SGHTA and CDR2 FQGNSA come from the germline V gene. V shed 4 bases and J 1 base; nucleotides not matched to a gene: 3. This chain's CDR3 is CASSYLAGGSYEQYF. The CDR3 coding sequence is TGTGCCAGCAGCTACCTAGCGGGGGGTTCCTACGAGCAGTACTTC.

The chain joins TRBV18 to TRBJ1-2; D not resolved. The ends were cut back, 8 bases at V and 2 bases at J, with 9 bases in the middle. The CDR3 extends over 12 amino acids. Germline loops: CDR1 KGHSH, CDR2 LQKENI. This chain's CDR3 is CASPEENYGYTF. DNA of the CDR3: TGTGCCAGCCCTGAGGAGAACTATGGCTACACCTTC.

The sample holds many counts of this clonotype. The chain uses TRBV29-1 and TRBJ1-1; D not certain. CDR1 and CDR2 (germline): SQVTM, ANQGSEA. This CDR3 comprises 12 residues. The V end lost 7 bases, the J end lost 0 bases, and 9 bases lay between the germline ends. CDR3 in DNA: TGCAGCGGAACTATTCTGAACACTGAAGCTTTCTTT. It encodes CSGTILNTEAFF.

This clonotype was observed many times. J is TRBJ2-2 and V is TRBV10-3; 9 bases line up with TRBD1. This CDR3 is 17 amino acids long. Germline V gene data show CDR1 as ENHRY and CDR2 as SYGVKD. Losses at the gene ends were 1 base for V and 5 bases for J; bases not matched to a gene: 8. The CDR3 reads CAISELTPGTGTGELFF. In DNA, the CDR3 is TGTGCCATCAGTGAGTTAACCCCCGGGACAGGGACCGGGGAGCTGTTTTTT.

V usage is TRBV29-1 and J usage is TRBJ2-5; TRBD1 or TRBD2 may be the D gene (6 bases each). CDR3 length: 14 residues. V lost 7 bases to trimming and J lost 5 bases, with 20 bases between them. Germline V CDR1 and CDR2: SQVTM, ANQGSEA. The CDR3 DNA reads TGCAGCGCCGTGCGGGATGGGGGCGGGGAGACCCAGTACTTC. Translating it yields CSAVRDGGGETQYF.

V and J are TRBV15 and TRBJ1-1; D is possibly TRBD1 (6 bases). The CDR3 loop spans 14 amino acids. Trimming removed 4 bases at V and 2 bases at J, with 11 bases between. Per the germline V gene, CDR1 is LNHNV and CDR2 is YYDKDF (reference sequence). In DNA form, the CDR3 reads TGTGCCACCAGCATCGGGACACTCAACACTGAAGCTTTCTTT. This gives the protein CATSIGTLNTEAFF.

The chain couples TRBV15 to TRBJ1-1; no firm D call. The germline CDR1 and CDR2 sequences are LNHNV and YYDKDF (reference sequence). Trimming pared 1 base from V and 2 bases from J, leaving 8 bases between. CDR3 size: 14 residues. The CDR3 DNA follows: TGTGCCACCAGCAGAGTCAGGATAAACACTGAAGCTTTCTTT. Its protein is CATSRVRINTEAFF. The full variable domain, rest sourced from reference TRBV15 and TRBJ1-1, is DAMVIQNPRYQVTQFGKPVTLSCSQTLNHNVMYWYQQKSSQAPKLLFHYYDKDFNNEADTPDNFQSRRPNTSFCFLDIRSPGLGDTAMYLCATSRVRINTEAFFGQGTRLTVV.

J is TRBJ2-5 and V is TRBV5-1, with D possibly matching TRBD1 (5 bases). Deletions cut 5 bases from V and 2 bases from J, with 16 bases between. The germline V gene has CDR1 SGHRS and CDR2 YFSETQ. The CDR3 is 15 amino acids. The CDR3 DNA reads as TGCGCCAGCAGACAAGCAGGGTTTGCGCAAGAGACCCAGTACTTC. This gives the protein CASRQAGFAQETQYF. Filled out from reference TRBV5-1 and TRBJ2-5, the complete variable domain reads KAGVTQTPRYLIKTRGQQVTLSCSPISGHRSVSWYQQTPGQGLQFLFEYFSETQRNKGNFPGRFSGRQFSNSRSEMNVSTLELGDSALYLCASRQAGFAQETQYFGPGTRLLVL.

This clonotype was picked up many times. The rearrangement joins TRBV6-1 to TRBJ2-5; 10 bases map to TRBD2. The CDR3 is 14 amino acids. Germline lookup yields CDR1 MNHNS and CDR2 SASEGT. The V segment lost 5 bases and the J segment 4 bases; nucleotides outside the gene matches: 4. This CDR3 is CASSSGTSVETQYF. DNA of the CDR3: TGTGCCAGCAGTTCCGGGACTAGCGTAGAGACCCAGTACTTC.

V and J are TRBV19 and TRBJ1-1; 7 nucleotides agree with TRBD1. The CDR3 spans 14 residues. Germline lookup yields CDR1 LNHDA and CDR2 SQIVND (reference sequence). The V and J ends lost 4 bases and 1 base, in that order; junction bases with no gene match: 3. CDR3 residues: CASSRGQTNTEAFF. Written as DNA, the CDR3 is TGTGCCAGTAGTAGGGGACAGACGAACACTGAAGCTTTCTTT.

This clonotype was counted at least ten times. This chain joins TRBV5-1 and TRBJ1-1; the match to TRBD1 covers 8 bases. CDR1 is SGHRS, CDR2 YFSETQ, per germline. J lost 0 bases, V lost 3 bases, and 7 bases had no gene match. The CDR3 runs to 16 residues. The CDR3 loop reads CASSSGQGSMNTEAFF. The CDR3 coding sequence is TGCGCCAGCAGCTCAGGACAGGGCAGTATGAACACTGAAGCTTTCTTT.

This clonotype occurred a few times. The chain has TRBV7-2 and TRBJ1-1; D is possibly TRBD1 (5 bases). This CDR3 contains 15 residues. The V end was cut by 5 bases, the J end by 4 bases, with 17 bases between. CDR1 and CDR2 from the germline V gene are SGHTA and FQGNSA. The CDR3 protein is CASSPRPQGVTEAFF. The CDR3 region has the DNA TGTGCCAGCAGCCCTCGCCCCCAGGGAGTCACTGAAGCTTTCTTT.

About this clonotype itself: The junction and the germline gene differ at one end; a read error may be behind it. The V call is TRBV25-1, the J call TRBJ2-7; 16 bases match TRBD2. Per the germline V gene, CDR1 is MGHDK and CDR2 is SYGVNS. This CDR3 contains 18 residues. Here the CDR3 DNA reads TGTGCCAGCAGTCCGGGACTAGCGGGAGGGCCGGTTTTCTACGAGCGGTACTTC. Translating it yields CASSPGLAGGPVFYERYF.